The 20 T cell receptor beta chains below all came from one sample that was sequenced in a study of T cells in Graves' hyperthyroidism and ophthalmopathy. Researchers amplified the TCR beta CDR3 regions from RNA transcripts. HTBI primers drove first-round RT-PCR of the TCR CDR3. TCRdb ran MiXCR on the multiplex PCR reads and lists one entry per CDR3 protein. The table records more than 550,000 distinct CDR3 sequences, approximately 18% of them present only once. The sample was blood. Receptors were obtained from a woman in her forties or fifties with Graves' hyperthyroidism that later progressed to Graves' ophthalmopathy.

This clonotype was picked up a small number of times. CDR3 loop: CASSRPGTAGSGQYF. Written as DNA, the CDR3 is TGTGCCAGCAGTAGGCCCGGGACGGCGGGATCGGGGCAGTACTTC. The V gene is TRBV6-2 or TRBV6-3, the J gene TRBJ2-7, with D perhaps TRBD2 (6 bases). CDR1 is MNHEY and CDR2 is SVGEGT in the germline V gene. V lost 5 bases and J 9 bases, leaving 23 bases between the germline ends. The CDR3 length is 15 residues.

The chain is built from TRBV25-1 and TRBJ2-7, with D possibly matching TRBD2 (6 bases). The germline V gene has CDR1 MGHDK and CDR2 SYGVNS. The ends were cut back, 4 bases at V and 2 bases at J, with 9 bases in the middle. This CDR3 comprises 13 residues. Here the CDR3 DNA reads TGTGCCAGCAGTGGGGCGGGGACCTACGAGCAGTACTTC. It specifies CASSGAGTYEQYF.

Ten or more counts support this clonotype. V and J are TRBV11-2 and TRBJ2-7, with unresolved D. V was shortened by 5 bases and J by 7 bases, with 9 bases between the two germline ends. The CDR3 has 11 amino acids. Germline CDR1 SGHAT, CDR2 FQNNGV. The CDR3 DNA follows: TGTGCCAGCAGCCGCTTTTGGGAGCAGTACTTC. Translating gives CASSRFWEQYF.

This clonotype was counted a few times. This rearrangement joins TRBV25-1 to TRBJ2-1; 14 nucleotides align to TRBD2. V was clipped by 8 bases and J by 9 bases; unmatched bases: 3. CDR1 MGHDK and CDR2 SYGVNS come from the germline V gene. The CDR3 is made up of 13 amino acids. The CDR3 DNA follows: TGTGCCAGCGGACTAGCGGGGGGAGGTGAGCAGTTCTTC. Its translation: CASGLAGGGEQFF.

This chain uses TRBV30 with TRBJ1-5; TRBD1 might be the D (5 bases). V lost 5 bases, J lost 10 bases, and 21 bases lay in between. The CDR3 extends over 14 amino acids. Germline V gene lookup returns CDR1 GTSNPN and CDR2 SVGIG (reference sequence). The CDR3 sequence is CAWGGMGTRNPQHF. For the CDR3, the DNA is TGTGCCTGGGGTGGCATGGGGACCCGAAACCCCCAGCATTTT.

V gene TRBV7-6 combines with J gene TRBJ2-4; D possibly corresponds to TRBD2 (6 bases). This CDR3 has 15 amino acids. The ends were cut back, 5 bases at V and 4 bases at J, with 15 bases in the middle. Germline V gene lookup returns CDR1 SGHVS and CDR2 FNYEAQ. The CDR3 region has the DNA TGTGCCAGCAGCCCCCCCCCTAGCGAAAAAAACATTCAGTACTTC. Protein sequence: CASSPPPSEKNIQYF.

This rearrangement joins TRBV11-2 to TRBJ2-5; D gene unclear. The CDR3 runs to 13 residues. Trimming stripped 3 bases from V and 5 bases from J, with 10 bases between. Germline values: CDR1 SGHAT, CDR2 FQNNGV. The CDR3 DNA follows: TGTGCCAGCAGCTTTTGGGGAATCGAGACCCAGTACTTC. It yields the protein CASSFWGIETQYF.

The chain links TRBV12-3 or TRBV12-4 to TRBJ1-5, with D tentatively TRBD1 (5 bases). The V end lost 5 bases, the J end lost 9 bases, and 17 bases lay between the germline ends. The CDR3 is 14 residues long. CDR3 nucleotide sequence: TGTGCCAGCAGTCAGGTCGTGGGGGGACGGCCCCAGCATTTT. Translated, it gives CASSQVVGGRPQHF.

The chain has TRBV6-9 and TRBJ2-7, with TRBD1 matching over 7 bases. From germline, CDR1 is MNHGY and CDR2 SVAAGI. V was pared by 8 bases and J by 6 bases, with 10 bases of the junction left unmatched. CDR3 length equals 13 residues. The CDR3 DNA is TGTGCCAGCGTTGCAGGGGGAAGGGGCGAGCAGTACTTC. Translated, it gives CASVAGGRGEQYF.

At least ten counts were recorded for this clonotype. This chain uses TRBV3-1 with TRBJ2-7, with a possible D match to TRBD1 (5 bases). The CDR3 sequence is 13 residues long. The germline V gene has CDR1 LGHDT and CDR2 YNNKEL (reference sequence). The V end lost 3 bases, the J end lost 6 bases, and 12 bases lay between the germline ends. CDR3 sequence (DNA): TGTGCCAGCAGCCAGGAGAACAGGCTCGAGCAGTACTTC. Protein: CASSQENRLEQYF.

The table lists this clonotype with many counts. This rearrangement joins TRBV7-9 to TRBJ1-2, with 7 bases identical to TRBD1. Germline V gives CDR1 SEHNR, CDR2 FQNEAQ (reference sequence). With 4 bases clipped from V and 2 bases from J, the junction kept 7 bases outside the gene matches. This CDR3 is 15 amino acids long. CDR3 residues: CASSSYRGENYGYTF. As DNA, the CDR3 is TGTGCCAGCAGCTCCTACAGGGGTGAGAACTATGGCTACACCTTC. Looking up the rest from reference TRBV7-9 and TRBJ1-2 gives the full variable domain: DTGVSQNPRHKITKRGQNVTFRCDPISEHNRLYWYRQTLGQGPEFLTYFQNEAQLEKSRLLSDRFSAERPKGSFSTLEIQRTEQGDSAMYLCASSSYRGENYGYTFGSGTRLTVV.

J is TRBJ1-2 and V is TRBV7-2; possibly TRBD1 for D (5 bases). The CDR3 runs to 15 residues. Between the trimmed V and J ends, which lost 3 bases and 3 bases, there was a span of 14 bases. Looked up from germline, CDR1 is SGHTA and CDR2 is FQGNSA. CDR3 bases: TGTGCCAGCAGCTTCTTAACACGGGGGGACTATGGCTACACCTTC. This encodes CASSFLTRGDYGYTF.

This clonotype has a handful of counts. V is TRBV12-5 and J is TRBJ2-3; TRBD1 aligns across 9 bases. From germline, CDR1 is LGHNT and CDR2 FRNRAP. The CDR3 is made up of 16 amino acids. V was clipped by 5 bases and J by 5 bases; unmatched bases: 11. As DNA, the CDR3 is TGTGCTAGTGGTCCGCTGGTGGACAGGGGTGAAGATACGCAGTATTTT. This translates into CASGPLVDRGEDTQYF.

This chain links TRBV9 with TRBJ2-6; 9 bases match TRBD2. The length of the CDR3 is 18 residues. Germline CDR1 is SGDLS and CDR2 is YYNGEE. Losses at the gene ends were 4 bases for V and 0 bases for J; bases not matched to a gene: 8. CDR3 sequence (DNA): TGTGCCAGCAGCCCTAGCGGGACATCCAACTCTGGGGCCAACGTCCTGACTTTC. Translated, it gives CASSPSGTSNSGANVLTF.

This clonotype is a singleton in its sample. Compared with germline, one end of the junction differs, possibly owing to a read error. The V and J genes are TRBV19 and TRBJ1-2; D uncertain. The CDR3 has 12 amino acids. CDR1 and CDR2 (germline): LNHDA, SQIVND (reference sequence). CDR3 coding DNA: TGTGCCAGTGGTATCCAATGGTATGGCTACACCTTC. This translates into CASGIQWYGYTF.

The chain is built from TRBV7-8 and TRBJ2-1; 7 bases are shared with TRBD1. The germline gives CDR1 SGHVS, CDR2 FQNEAQ. The CDR3 covers 14 residues. V shed 5 bases and J 6 bases; nucleotides not matched to a gene: 7. CDR3 protein: CASSQSTGVNEQFF. The CDR3 bases are TGTGCCAGCAGCCAATCTACAGGGGTCAATGAGCAGTTCTTC.

This clonotype was picked up many times. This sequence joins TRBV2 and TRBJ1-3; D is unclear. The CDR3 runs 14 residues. Germline loops: CDR1 SNHLY, CDR2 FYNNEI. V was shortened by 7 bases and J by 2 bases, with 12 bases between the two germline ends. CDR3 bases: TGTGCCAGCACAAACCAGGTCCCTGGAAACACCATATATTTT. Amino acids: CASTNQVPGNTIYF.

This clonotype was seen at least ten times. The chain uses TRBV3-1 and TRBJ1-3, with D possibly matching TRBD1 (5 bases). V lost 5 bases to trimming and J lost 0 bases, with 11 bases between them. From germline, CDR1 is LGHDT and CDR2 YNNKEL (reference sequence). This CDR3 is 15 amino acids long. CDR3 loop: CASSNRDLSGNTIYF. The CDR3 region has the DNA TGTGCCAGCAGCAACCGGGACCTCTCTGGAAACACCATATATTTT.

In its sample, this clonotype was seen a few times. V is TRBV29-1 and J is TRBJ2-3; D is perhaps TRBD1 (5 bases). Per germline, CDR1 SQVTM and CDR2 ANQGSEA. The V and J ends lost 7 bases and 0 bases respectively, with 8 bases between them. CDR3 length equals 12 residues. The CDR3 spells CSAGHSTDTQYF. CDR3 bases: TGCAGCGCCGGACACAGCACAGATACGCAGTATTTT.

This sequence joins TRBV7-2 and TRBJ1-2, with TRBD1 identical over 7 bases. V shed 5 bases and J 6 bases; nucleotides not matched to a gene: 6. The CDR3 sequence is 13 residues long. CDR1 SGHTA and CDR2 FQGNSA come from the germline V gene. The CDR3 here is CASSPGGGHGYTF. CDR3 sequence (DNA): TGTGCCAGCAGCCCGGGAGGGGGCCATGGCTACACCTTC.